This TCR beta chain was captured by sequencing in a study of neurological immune-mediated disorders. Overall study findings and caveats: On phylogenetic grouping, the repertoires of 18 of 34 multiple sclerosis patients fell within one related-CDR3 cluster, constituting a possible signature. The most TCR clonal expansion was seen in HTLV-1-associated myelopathy, whereas the least was seen in multiple sclerosis, below the level in healthy controls.

Synthesis of cDNA was carried out by template-switch 5'RACE. The reaction used 10-nucleotide random UMIs. TCRdb used MiXCR to reprocess the 5' RACE reads, holding one entry per CDR3 protein. The repertoire includes about 59,000 distinct CDR3 sequences, roughly 3.5% of them detected once, and around 3.1% sits in the top ten. There are many counts of this clonotype. Its specificity is unknown. The ends were cut back, 2 bases at V and 2 bases at J, with 4 bases in the middle. This CDR3 contains 12 residues. Per germline, CDR1 KGHSH and CDR2 LQKENI. The sequenced sample consisted of PBMCs. This TCR came from a woman aged 25 to 39 with multiple sclerosis. This chain uses TRBV18 with TRBJ2-7; D is unclear. The DNA of the CDR3 is TGTGCCAGCTCACCATCTACCTACGAGCAGTACTTC. It encodes CASSPSTYEQYF.